This T cell receptor beta chain was sequenced in a study of Graves' ophthalmopathy and Graves' hyperthyroidism. Trimming removed 1 base from V and 0 bases from J, with 16 bases in between. This CDR3 has 18 residues. Germline V lookup: CDR1 MGHRA, CDR2 YSYEKL. TCR beta CDR3 amplification used RNA transcripts. First-round RT-PCR employed HTBI primers, with a second-round multiplex PCR after it. One entry per CDR3 protein results from TCRdb running MiXCR on the multiplex PCR reads. The table has about 380,000 distinct CDR3 sequences, about 16% seen once. Ophthalmopathy not arising within 18 months of follow-up defined hyperthyroidism as stable.

The sample comprised peripheral blood. The sequence was obtained from a woman younger than 35 with stable Graves' hyperthyroidism. The rearrangement joins TRBV4-1 to TRBJ1-3; TRBD1 is a possible D gene (6 bases). CDR3 region: CASSQAIGRGISGNTIYF. The CDR3 nucleotides are TGCGCCAGCAGCCAAGCAATTGGCAGGGGTATCTCTGGAAACACCATATATTTT.